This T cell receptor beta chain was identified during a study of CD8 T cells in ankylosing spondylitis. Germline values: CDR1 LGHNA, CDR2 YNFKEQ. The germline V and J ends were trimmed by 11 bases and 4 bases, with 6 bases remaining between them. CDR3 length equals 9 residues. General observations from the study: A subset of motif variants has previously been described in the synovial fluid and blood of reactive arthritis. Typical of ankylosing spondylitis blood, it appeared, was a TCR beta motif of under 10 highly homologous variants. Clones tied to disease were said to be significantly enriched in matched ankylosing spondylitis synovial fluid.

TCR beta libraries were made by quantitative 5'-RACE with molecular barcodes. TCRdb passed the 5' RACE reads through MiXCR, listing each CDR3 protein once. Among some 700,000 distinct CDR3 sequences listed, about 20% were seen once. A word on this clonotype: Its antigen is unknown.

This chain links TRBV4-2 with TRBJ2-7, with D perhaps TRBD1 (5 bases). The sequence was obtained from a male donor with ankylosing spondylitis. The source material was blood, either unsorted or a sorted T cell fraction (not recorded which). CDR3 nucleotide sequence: TGTGCCGGACAATACGAGCAGTACTTC. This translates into CAGQYEQYF.